This entry features one T cell receptor beta chain sequence. This sample was taken from a study of blood T cell repertoires in COVID-19. The protocol was immunoSEQ multiplex PCR, while the TCRdb copy is restricted to in-frame clones and leaves out a portion. The sample yields about 75,000 clones, 84% seen once. The ends were cut back, 0 bases at V and 4 bases at J, with 9 bases in the middle. The CDR3 totals 14 residues. Germline CDR1 and CDR2: SGHTS and YDEGEE. The chain uses TRBV5-8 and TRBJ2-3; maybe TRBD2 (6 bases). The sample taken for sequencing was peripheral blood. This clonotype originated in a woman between 50 and 59 years old with acute or convalescent COVID-19. The CDR3 here is CASSLELAADTQYF. As DNA, the CDR3 is TGTGCCAGCAGCTTGGAACTAGCTGCAGATACGCAGTATTTT. Based on the CDR3 plus reference TRBV5-8 and TRBJ2-3, the full variable domain is EAGVTQSPTHLIKTRGQQATLRCSPISGHTSVYWYQQALGLGLQFLLWYDEGEERNRGNFPPRFSGRQFPNYSSELNVNALELEDSALYLCASSLELAADTQYFGPGTRLTVL.